This T cell receptor beta chain was found in a study of T cell changes during pregnancy in multiple sclerosis. Produced via immunoSEQ multiplex PCR; TCRdb's table is partial and in-frame only. The sample has 40,000 to 45,000 clones, 88% seen once. The CDR3 runs to 15 residues. The germline CDR1 and CDR2 sequences are SGHVS and FQNEAQ. V gave up 8 bases and J gave up 0 bases, with 16 bases separating them. Sequencing used CD8+ T cells from peripheral blood mononuclear cells, obtained after pregnancy. This chain uses TRBV7-8 with TRBJ1-1, with D unresolved. The TCR originated in a female donor in good health, enrolled as a control in a pregnancy study. The chain's CDR3 is CASGLSGLLNTEAFF. The CDR3 nucleotides read TGTGCCAGCGGGCTTAGCGGACTGCTGAACACTGAAGCTTTCTTT.